These 14 T cell receptor beta chains were all obtained from the same sample, sequenced in a study of naive and memory T cell subsets. Study-wide results and limits: Naive repertoires, especially CD8, held a few larger clonotypes, possibly memory cells re-expressing CD45RA.

The beta constant-region primer was an equimolar mix of two oligonucleotides covering TRBC1 and TRBC2. Ligated cDNA was amplified by four rounds of PCR with nested alpha and beta constant-region primers and SP2. TCRdb passed the UMI-ligation and nested PCR reads through MiXCR, listing each CDR3 protein once. The data hold around 160,000 distinct CDR3 sequences, with approximately 24% observed a single time. Their target antigens are unknown. The specimen sequenced was naive CD4+ T cells from blood. All receptors come from a human donor in good health.

This clonotype came up a few times. V usage is TRBV6-6 and J usage is TRBJ2-1; D remains ambiguous. Looked up from germline, CDR1 is MNHNY and CDR2 is SVGAGI (reference sequence). V dropped 2 bases and J dropped 8 bases, with 13 bases sitting between them. CDR3 length: 14 amino acids. CDR3 sequence: CASSYPAIQDEQFF. CDR3 nucleotides: TGTGCCAGCAGTTACCCAGCTATCCAGGATGAGCAGTTCTTC.

Only a few counts were recorded for this clonotype. The gene calls are TRBV5-5 and TRBJ1-4; possible D gene TRBD1, 5 bases. Germline-derived CDR1 and CDR2 are SGHKS and YYEKEE (reference sequence). V was clipped by 1 base and J by 3 bases, with 16 bases between them. The CDR3 length is 17 residues. DNA of the CDR3: TGTGCCAGCAGCTTGTCCGGACACGGGGCTCCTAATGAAAAACTGTTTTTT. Translation: CASSLSGHGAPNEKLFF.

The chain combines TRBV20-1 with TRBJ2-7, with 7 positions matching TRBD1. Unmatched junction bases numbered 1, after V lost 3 bases and J lost 2 bases. CDR1 is DFQATT and CDR2 is SNEGSKA in the germline V gene (reference sequence). The length of the CDR3 is 12 residues. The chain's CDR3 is CSARGQPYEQYF. The CDR3 coding sequence is TGCAGTGCTAGGGGACAGCCCTACGAGCAGTACTTC.

This clonotype was observed a few times. The chain combines TRBV6-2 or TRBV6-3 with TRBJ2-7, with 9 bases that match TRBD2. V shed 4 bases, J shed 0 bases, and the junction held 4 bases outside the gene matches. Germline-derived CDR1 and CDR2 are MNHEY and SVGEGT. This CDR3 is built from 15 residues. The CDR3 spells CASSLTSGLSYEQYF. CDR3 nucleotides: TGTGCCAGCAGTTTGACTAGCGGTCTCTCCTACGAGCAGTACTTC.

This clonotype turned up a few times. This CDR3 is CASSSGTRPYEQYF. The CDR3 DNA is TGTGCCAGCAGTTCGGGGACAAGACCCTACGAGCAGTACTTC. The chain employs TRBV27 and TRBJ2-7, with D maybe TRBD1 (6 bases). Germline CDR1 is MNHEY and CDR2 is SMNVEV (reference sequence). This CDR3 comprises 14 residues. V lost 4 bases and J lost 2, with 12 bases in between.

CDR3 in DNA: TGTGCCAGCCGCAGCCGAACGAACACCGGGGAGCTGTTTTTT. Its protein is CASRSRTNTGELFF. The V gene is TRBV6-2 or TRBV6-3, the J gene TRBJ2-2; D call uncertain. Per germline, CDR1 MNHEY and CDR2 SVGEGT. The V end was cut by 8 bases, the J end by 0 bases, with 10 bases between. The CDR3 covers 14 residues.

This clonotype turned up a few times. The genes are TRBV6-5 and TRBJ2-7, with 8 nucleotides matching TRBD2. Germline CDR1 is MNHEY and CDR2 is SVGAGI. With 6 bases clipped from V and 2 bases from J, the junction kept 6 bases outside the gene matches. The CDR3 runs 14 residues. The CDR3 nucleotides are TGTGCCAGCAGCTACAAGCGGGAGACCTACGAGCAGTACTTC. Translated, it gives CASSYKRETYEQYF.

This sequence joins TRBV7-2 and TRBJ2-6; perhaps TRBD2 as D (5 bases). Between the trimmed V and J ends, which lost 4 bases and 1 base, there was a span of 11 bases. This CDR3 is 16 amino acids long. CDR1 and CDR2 from the germline V gene are SGHTA and FQGNSA. The CDR3 DNA reads TGTGCCAGCAGCTACGGAGGCAAGTCTGGGGCCAACGTCCTGACTTTC. The encoded protein is CASSYGGKSGANVLTF.

The table lists this clonotype with a few counts. The chain is built from TRBV25-1 and TRBJ2-7; no clear D gene. The CDR3 totals 15 residues. Trimming shortened V by 4 bases and J by 2 bases, and 15 bases separated the two germline ends. CDR1 MGHDK and CDR2 SYGVNS come from the germline V gene. CDR3 region: CASSVRTPVTYEQYF. The CDR3 DNA follows: TGTGCCAGCAGTGTTCGGACGCCGGTAACCTACGAGCAGTACTTC.

The CDR3 is CASSVVVGGPYNEQFF. The CDR3 DNA is TGTGCCAGCAGCGTAGTGGTCGGGGGGCCTTACAATGAGCAGTTCTTC. The chain carries TRBV9 and TRBJ2-1; possible D gene TRBD2, 7 bases. V was shortened by 0 bases and J by 4 bases, with 14 bases between the two germline ends. Germline V gene sequence: CDR1 SGDLS, CDR2 YYNGEE. The CDR3 length is 16 residues.

This clonotype was seen at least ten times. The chain uses TRBV28 and TRBJ2-7, with 10 bases fitting TRBD2. Germline V gene sequence: CDR1 MDHEN, CDR2 SYDVKM. The CDR3 is 14 residues long. With V trimmed by 2 bases and J by 6 bases, 4 bases remained unmatched. The CDR3 bases are TGTGCCAGCAGTTTACTAGCGGGAGCTGGCGAGCAGTACTTC. It translates to CASSLLAGAGEQYF.

This clonotype came up a few times. The limits of the CDR3 on the DNA are not certain, so only TCRdb's listed CDR3 is given. The chain is built from TRBV7-5 and TRBJ1-2. TRBV7-5 is deemed a pseudogene. Termini included, the CDR3 measures 21 amino acids. The CDR3 loop is CISVPEARRAQVLKTNYGYTF.

Here the CDR3 reads CSVTTVADSYNEQFF. DNA of the CDR3: TGCAGTGTGACGACTGTAGCGGACTCCTACAATGAGCAGTTCTTC. V is TRBV20-1 and J is TRBJ2-1, with a possible D match to TRBD2 (6 bases). This CDR3 region has 15 residues. Trimming pared 7 bases from V and 0 bases from J, leaving 16 bases between. The germline gives CDR1 DFQATT, CDR2 SNEGSKA (reference sequence).

This clonotype was observed many times. The chain carries TRBV27 and TRBJ2-2; weak D call: TRBD2 (6 bases). The V gene lost 8 bases and the J gene lost 1 base, with 14 bases spanning the gap. Germline V gene lookup returns CDR1 MNHEY and CDR2 SMNVEV (reference sequence). This CDR3 has 15 residues. CDR3 coding DNA: TGTGCCAGCTGGAGGGGTGCTCTGAACACCGGGGAGCTGTTTTTT. Translating gives CASWRGALNTGELFF.